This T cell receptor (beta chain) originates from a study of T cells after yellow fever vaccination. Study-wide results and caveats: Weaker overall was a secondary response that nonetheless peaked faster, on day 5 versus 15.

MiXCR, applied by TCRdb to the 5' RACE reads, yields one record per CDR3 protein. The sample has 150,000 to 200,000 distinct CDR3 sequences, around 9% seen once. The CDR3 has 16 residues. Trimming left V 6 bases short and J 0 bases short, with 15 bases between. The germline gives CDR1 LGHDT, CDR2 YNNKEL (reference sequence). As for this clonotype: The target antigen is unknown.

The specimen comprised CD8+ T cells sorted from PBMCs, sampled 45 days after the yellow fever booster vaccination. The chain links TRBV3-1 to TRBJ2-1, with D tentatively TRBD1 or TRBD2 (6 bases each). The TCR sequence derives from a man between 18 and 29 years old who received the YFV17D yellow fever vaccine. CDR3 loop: CASRSVSGASYNEQFF. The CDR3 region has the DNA TGTGCCAGCAGATCAGTTTCGGGGGCCTCCTACAATGAGCAGTTCTTC.